This is a list of T cell receptor beta chains from one sample in a study of T cell responses to AZD1222 COVID-19 vaccine. Assay: immunoSEQ multiplex PCR; the TCRdb copy retains only in-frame clones and omits some. The sample lists around 95,000 clones, 80% to 90% seen once, with 4% to 4.5% in the top ten. The material was peripheral blood, obtained on day 0 of MenACWY control vaccination. These receptors came from an adult in good health. The CDR3 runs from the conserved cysteine through the conserved F or W. Each record gives: J gene, D gene, clone size, V gene, CDR3 DNA, CDR3 protein. A D gene is named only where the DNA matches it firmly. Size tells how often a clone was seen (once, few, many) or the class of an expanded clone, and some rows leave it out.

j_gene: TRBJ1-2; d_gene: -; abundance: -; v_gene: TRBV12-3/TRBV12-4; CDR3nt: TGTGCCAGCAGTTTGTCGCCCCACGGGGGCTACACCTTC; CDR3aa: CASSLSPHGGYTF
j_gene: TRBJ1-2; d_gene: -; abundance: -; v_gene: TRBV5-1; CDR3nt: TGCGCCAGCAGCTTGGCGGGCAGGGCGCCCTATGGCTACACCTTC; CDR3aa: CASSLAGRAPYGYTF
j_gene: TRBJ1-3; d_gene: -; abundance: -; v_gene: TRBV28; CDR3nt: TGTGCCAGCAGTTTAAGGTCCAGGCTCTCTGGAAACACCATATATTTT; CDR3aa: CASSLRSRLSGNTIYF
j_gene: TRBJ1-4; d_gene: -; abundance: once; v_gene: TRBV4-3; CDR3nt: TGCGCCAGCAGCCAAGATGTGGGGAGAGCTAATGAAAAACTGTTTTTT; CDR3aa: CASSQDVGRANEKLFF
j_gene: TRBJ2-1; d_gene: -; abundance: -; v_gene: TRBV3-1/TRBV3-2; CDR3nt: TGTGCCAGCAGCCAAGATTGGAGGGGTTCCTACAATGAGCAGTTCTTC; CDR3aa: CASSQDWRGSYNEQFF
j_gene: TRBJ2-2; d_gene: TRBD1; abundance: -; v_gene: TRBV7-8; CDR3nt: TGTGCCAGCAGCTTAGTTGGGACAGGGGGCCCCTACACCGGGGAGCTGTTTTTT; CDR3aa: CASSLVGTGGPYTGELFF
j_gene: TRBJ2-5; d_gene: -; abundance: -; v_gene: TRBV10-3; CDR3nt: TGTGCCATCAGTGAGTCGGTCTTGCAAGAGACCCAGTACTTC; CDR3aa: CAISESVLQETQYF
j_gene: TRBJ1-2; d_gene: TRBD1; abundance: -; v_gene: TRBV5-1; CDR3nt: TGCGCCAGCAGCATTGGGACAGGCCTTAACTATGGCTACACCTTC; CDR3aa: CASSIGTGLNYGYTF
j_gene: TRBJ1-4; d_gene: -; abundance: -; v_gene: TRBV6-2/TRBV6-3; CDR3nt: TGTGCCAGCAGCCCCGGAGATGCAACTAATGAAAAACTGTTTTTT; CDR3aa: CASSPGDATNEKLFF
j_gene: TRBJ2-2; d_gene: -; abundance: -; v_gene: TRBV6-5; CDR3nt: TGTGCCAGCAGTTACCGGGCGGGGTCGGACACCGGGGAGCTGTTTTTT; CDR3aa: CASSYRAGSDTGELFF
j_gene: TRBJ1-5; d_gene: -; abundance: -; v_gene: TRBV2; CDR3nt: TGTGCCAGCGGACTCTCTGGAGGGAGCAATCAGCCCCAGCATTTT; CDR3aa: CASGLSGGSNQPQHF
j_gene: TRBJ2-7; d_gene: TRBD2; abundance: -; v_gene: TRBV11-3; CDR3nt: TGTGCCAGCAGCCCCCGGAGCGGGGCCACCTACGAGCAGTACTTC; CDR3aa: CASSPRSGATYEQYF
j_gene: TRBJ1-5; d_gene: -; abundance: -; v_gene: TRBV27; CDR3nt: TGTGCCAGCAGTCCCTCAGGGCCTAGCAATCAGCCCCAGCATTTT; CDR3aa: CASSPSGPSNQPQHF
j_gene: TRBJ1-5; d_gene: TRBD1; abundance: -; v_gene: TRBV6-2/TRBV6-3; CDR3nt: TGTGCCAGCAGCCAAGGGACAGGGAGCAATCAGCCCCAGCATTTT; CDR3aa: CASSQGTGSNQPQHF
j_gene: TRBJ1-4; d_gene: -; abundance: -; v_gene: TRBV28; CDR3nt: TGTGCCAGCAGTTTAGGGGCAGGTCCTGAAAAACTGTTTTTT; CDR3aa: CASSLGAGPEKLFF
j_gene: TRBJ1-4; d_gene: -; abundance: once; v_gene: TRBV18; CDR3nt: TGTGCCAGCTCACCAGGGGGCAGTAGGGGAAAAAAACTGTTTTTT; CDR3aa: CASSPGGSRGKKLFF
j_gene: TRBJ2-5; d_gene: -; abundance: once; v_gene: TRBV4-1; CDR3nt: TGCGCCAGCAGCCAAGAGGGCCGGGTGGAGACCCAGTACTTC; CDR3aa: CASSQEGRVETQYF
j_gene: TRBJ2-3; d_gene: TRBD2; abundance: -; v_gene: TRBV11-2; CDR3nt: TGTGCCAGCAGCCCGGACTCCCGTGCGGCGGGGGAAAACACAGATACGCAGTATTTT; CDR3aa: CASSPDSRAAGENTDTQYF
j_gene: TRBJ1-1; d_gene: -; abundance: -; v_gene: TRBV10-3; CDR3nt: TGTGCCATCAGTGTGAGGGGGGCAGACACTGAAGCTTTCTTT; CDR3aa: CAISVRGADTEAFF
j_gene: TRBJ1-2; d_gene: -; abundance: -; v_gene: TRBV7-2; CDR3nt: TGTGCCAGCAGCTTAGGTGGGTTCGGCTACACCTTC; CDR3aa: CASSLGGFGYTF
j_gene: TRBJ1-1; d_gene: -; abundance: -; v_gene: TRBV6-5; CDR3nt: TGTGCCAGCAGCGGGCCCGGGGACACTGAAGCTTTCTTT; CDR3aa: CASSGPGDTEAFF
j_gene: TRBJ2-7; d_gene: -; abundance: -; v_gene: TRBV7-2; CDR3nt: TGTGCCAGCAGCTTAGGTGGAGGTATGGCTAGCTACGAGCAGTACTTC; CDR3aa: CASSLGGGMASYEQYF
j_gene: TRBJ2-2; d_gene: -; abundance: once; v_gene: TRBV4-2; CDR3nt: TGTGCCAGCAGCCAAGATCGGAACACCGGGGAGCTGTTTTTT; CDR3aa: CASSQDRNTGELFF
j_gene: TRBJ2-1; d_gene: TRBD2; abundance: -; v_gene: TRBV27; CDR3nt: TGTGCCAGCAGTTTGCGTGGCGGGGGACCCTACAATGAGCAGTTCTTC; CDR3aa: CASSLRGGGPYNEQFF
j_gene: TRBJ2-3; d_gene: -; abundance: -; v_gene: TRBV25-1; CDR3nt: TGTGCCAGCAGTCCGACGATAGGGGACACAGATACGCAGTATTTT; CDR3aa: CASSPTIGDTDTQYF
j_gene: TRBJ1-2; d_gene: TRBD1; abundance: -; v_gene: TRBV6-1; CDR3nt: TGTGCCAGCAGTGAAGCGCTGGGACAGGGGGACTATGGCTACACCTTC; CDR3aa: CASSEALGQGDYGYTF
j_gene: TRBJ2-3; d_gene: -; abundance: -; v_gene: TRBV7-9; CDR3nt: TGTGCCAGCAGCCAGACCGGGAACCAAAACACAGATACGCAGTATTTT; CDR3aa: CASSQTGNQNTDTQYF
j_gene: TRBJ2-3; d_gene: -; abundance: -; v_gene: TRBV11-2; CDR3nt: TGTGCCAGCAGCTCCAGCACAGATACGCAGTATTTT; CDR3aa: CASSSSTDTQYF
j_gene: TRBJ1-1; d_gene: -; abundance: -; v_gene: TRBV21-1; CDR3nt: TGTGCCAGCAGCAAAATCTGGTGGTTAGAGAACACTGAAGCTTTCTTT; CDR3aa: CASSKIWWLENTEAFF
j_gene: TRBJ1-1; d_gene: TRBD1; abundance: -; v_gene: TRBV6-6; CDR3nt: TGTGCCAGCGGGCAGGGGGCGAGGGGGACTGAAGCTTTCTTT; CDR3aa: CASGQGARGTEAFF
j_gene: TRBJ1-1; d_gene: -; abundance: -; v_gene: TRBV6-5; CDR3nt: TGTGCCAGCAGTCGGGCTTCCGGTCACACTGAAGCTTTCTTT; CDR3aa: CASSRASGHTEAFF
j_gene: TRBJ2-1; d_gene: TRBD1; abundance: -; v_gene: TRBV3-1/TRBV3-2; CDR3nt: TGTGCCAGCAGAAACCCCGGGACAGGGAACTTCTATGAGCAGTTCTTC; CDR3aa: CASRNPGTGNFYEQFF
j_gene: TRBJ2-7; d_gene: TRBD2; abundance: -; v_gene: TRBV28; CDR3nt: TGTGCCAGCAGTTCCATCCGGGGGGGCCTCAGCTCCTACGAGCAGTACTTC; CDR3aa: CASSSIRGGLSSYEQYF
j_gene: TRBJ1-2; d_gene: TRBD1; abundance: -; v_gene: TRBV28; CDR3nt: TGTGCCAGCAGTTCCCAGGGACAGGGGGCCCGTAACTATGGCTACACCTTC; CDR3aa: CASSSQGQGARNYGYTF
j_gene: TRBJ2-7; d_gene: -; abundance: -; v_gene: TRBV28; CDR3nt: TGTGCCAGCAGTCGCACAGAGTACGAGCAGTACTTC; CDR3aa: CASSRTEYEQYF
j_gene: TRBJ1-5; d_gene: -; abundance: -; v_gene: TRBV10-1; CDR3nt: TGCGCCAAAACGGAATATGGCAATCAGCCCCAGCATTTT; CDR3aa: CAKTEYGNQPQHF
j_gene: TRBJ1-1; d_gene: -; abundance: -; v_gene: TRBV4-3; CDR3nt: TGCGCCAGCAGCCAAGAAAGGTGGGTAGGGGCTGAAGCTTTCTTT; CDR3aa: CASSQERWVGAEAFF
j_gene: TRBJ1-3; d_gene: -; abundance: -; v_gene: TRBV5-1; CDR3nt: TGCGCCAGCAGCTTGGGCCGGGAAGGAGGAAACACCATATATTTT; CDR3aa: CASSLGREGGNTIYF
j_gene: TRBJ2-6; d_gene: -; abundance: -; v_gene: TRBV28; CDR3nt: TGTGCCGTCAGCTCTGGGGCCAACGTCCTGACTTTC; CDR3aa: CAVSSGANVLTF
j_gene: TRBJ2-1; d_gene: TRBD2; abundance: -; v_gene: TRBV7-8; CDR3nt: TGTGCCAGCAGCAGACTAGCGGGAGCACATGAGCAGTTCTTC; CDR3aa: CASSRLAGAHEQFF
j_gene: TRBJ2-1; d_gene: TRBD2; abundance: -; v_gene: TRBV5-1; CDR3nt: TGCGCCAGCAGCTTAGGGACTAGCTTTGGTGAGCAGTTCTTC; CDR3aa: CASSLGTSFGEQFF
j_gene: TRBJ1-3; d_gene: TRBD1; abundance: -; v_gene: TRBV4-1; CDR3nt: TGCGCCAGCAGCCAAGATCTCGGGACAGGGAGATCTGGAAACACCATATATTTT; CDR3aa: CASSQDLGTGRSGNTIYF
j_gene: TRBJ2-7; d_gene: TRBD2; abundance: once; v_gene: TRBV6-2/TRBV6-3; CDR3nt: TGTGCCAGCAGTTACTCATCGGTAGCGGGAAGCGAGCAGTACTTC; CDR3aa: CASSYSSVAGSEQYF
j_gene: TRBJ1-2; d_gene: TRBD1; abundance: -; v_gene: TRBV30; CDR3nt: TGTGCCACCACCCAGGGGGAGAACTATGGCTACACCTTC; CDR3aa: CATTQGENYGYTF
j_gene: TRBJ1-5; d_gene: -; abundance: -; v_gene: TRBV6-2/TRBV6-3; CDR3nt: TGTGCCAGCAGTTACCCAGGGATCGGTCAGCCCCAGCATTTT; CDR3aa: CASSYPGIGQPQHF
j_gene: TRBJ2-7; d_gene: TRBD2; abundance: -; v_gene: TRBV28; CDR3nt: TGTGCCAGCAGTCCCACTAGCGGGGCCGTCTACGAGCAGTACTTC; CDR3aa: CASSPTSGAVYEQYF
j_gene: TRBJ1-1; d_gene: -; abundance: -; v_gene: TRBV6-5; CDR3nt: TGTGCCAGCAGTTACTCTTCGGCAGGGCCTGCTGGAGCTTTCTTT; CDR3aa: CASSYSSAGPAGAFF
j_gene: TRBJ1-5; d_gene: TRBD1; abundance: -; v_gene: TRBV28; CDR3nt: TGTGCCAGCAGAGGGACAGTTTCCGGCAATCGGCCCCAGCATTTT; CDR3aa: CASRGTVSGNRPQHF
j_gene: TRBJ1-5; d_gene: -; abundance: -; v_gene: TRBV3-1/TRBV3-2; CDR3nt: TGTGCCAGCAGCCAAAGGGGGGGGGATCCTCAGCCCCAGCATTTT; CDR3aa: CASSQRGGDPQPQHF
j_gene: TRBJ2-4; d_gene: -; abundance: -; v_gene: TRBV7-3; CDR3nt: TGTGCCAGCAGCAGCCAGGGAGCCAAAAACATTCAGTACTTC; CDR3aa: CASSSQGAKNIQYF
j_gene: TRBJ1-2; d_gene: -; abundance: -; v_gene: TRBV18; CDR3nt: TGTGCCAGCTCACTAAGCGGGGAGGGCTACACCTTC; CDR3aa: CASSLSGEGYTF
j_gene: TRBJ2-2; d_gene: -; abundance: once; v_gene: TRBV5-1; CDR3nt: TGCGCCAGCAGCTTGGCAGTACCGAACACCGGGGAGCTGTTTTTT; CDR3aa: CASSLAVPNTGELFF
j_gene: TRBJ2-7; d_gene: TRBD2; abundance: -; v_gene: TRBV29-1; CDR3nt: TGCAGCGTTGGAGGACTAGCGGGAGGGCCCAACTACGAGCAGTACTTC; CDR3aa: CSVGGLAGGPNYEQYF